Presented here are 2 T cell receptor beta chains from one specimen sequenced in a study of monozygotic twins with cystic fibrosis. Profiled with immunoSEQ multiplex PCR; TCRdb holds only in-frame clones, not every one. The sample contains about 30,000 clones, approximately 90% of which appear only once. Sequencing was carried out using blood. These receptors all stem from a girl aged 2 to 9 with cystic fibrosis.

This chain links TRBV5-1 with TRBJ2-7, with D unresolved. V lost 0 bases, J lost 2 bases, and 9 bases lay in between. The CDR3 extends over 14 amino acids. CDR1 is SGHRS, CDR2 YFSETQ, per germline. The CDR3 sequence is CASSLERLTYEQYF. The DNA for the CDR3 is TGCGCCAGCAGCTTGGAAAGGCTAACCTACGAGCAGTACTTC.

The CDR3 spells CASSLGQGDPSGANVLTF. The DNA of the CDR3 is TGTGCCAGCAGCTTGGGACAGGGGGACCCCTCTGGGGCCAACGTCCTGACTTTC. The chain joins TRBV5-5 to TRBJ2-6, with 9 bases that match TRBD1. The trim removed 0 bases at V and 0 bases at J, leaving 4 bases unmatched. The germline gives CDR1 SGHKS, CDR2 YYEKEE (reference sequence). The CDR3 spans 18 residues.